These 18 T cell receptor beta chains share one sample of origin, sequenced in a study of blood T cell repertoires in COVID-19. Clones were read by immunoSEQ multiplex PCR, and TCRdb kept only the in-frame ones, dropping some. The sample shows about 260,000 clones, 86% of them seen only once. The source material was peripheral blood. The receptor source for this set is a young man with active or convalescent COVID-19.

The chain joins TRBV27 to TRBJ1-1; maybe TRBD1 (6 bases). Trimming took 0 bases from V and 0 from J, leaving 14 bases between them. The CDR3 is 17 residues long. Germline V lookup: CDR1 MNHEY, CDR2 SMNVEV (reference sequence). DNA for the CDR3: TGTGCCAGCAGTTTATCCGGACAGAACTATCTGAACACTGAAGCTTTCTTT. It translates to CASSLSGQNYLNTEAFF.

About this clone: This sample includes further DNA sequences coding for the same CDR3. The CDR3 spells CASSPDSYEQYF. The CDR3 coding sequence is TGTGCCAGCTCACCAGACAGCTACGAGCAGTACTTC. The chain links TRBV18 to TRBJ2-7, with D possibly TRBD1 on 5 matching bases. Germline V gene sequence: CDR1 KGHSH, CDR2 LQKENI. The CDR3 is 12 residues long. The V and J ends lost 2 bases and 3 bases respectively, with 5 bases between them.

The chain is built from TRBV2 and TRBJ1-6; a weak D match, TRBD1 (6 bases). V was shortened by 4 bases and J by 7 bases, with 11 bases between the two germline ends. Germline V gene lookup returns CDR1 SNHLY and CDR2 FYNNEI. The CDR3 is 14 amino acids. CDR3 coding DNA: TGTGCCAGCAGTGTGGACAGCCAAAATTCACCCCTCCACTTT. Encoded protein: CASSVDSQNSPLHF.

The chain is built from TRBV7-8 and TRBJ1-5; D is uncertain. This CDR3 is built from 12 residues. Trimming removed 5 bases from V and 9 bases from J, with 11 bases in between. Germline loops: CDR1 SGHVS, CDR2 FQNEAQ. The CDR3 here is CASSQSNGPQHF. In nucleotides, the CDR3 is TGTGCCAGCAGCCAAAGCAATGGGCCCCAGCATTTT.

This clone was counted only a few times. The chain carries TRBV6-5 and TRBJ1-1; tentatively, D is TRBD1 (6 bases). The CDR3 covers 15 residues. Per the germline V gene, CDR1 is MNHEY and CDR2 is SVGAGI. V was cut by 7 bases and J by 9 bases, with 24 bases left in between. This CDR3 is CASIQDSEGSSQAFF. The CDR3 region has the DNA TGTGCCAGCATCCAGGACAGCGAAGGCTCCAGCCAAGCTTTCTTT.

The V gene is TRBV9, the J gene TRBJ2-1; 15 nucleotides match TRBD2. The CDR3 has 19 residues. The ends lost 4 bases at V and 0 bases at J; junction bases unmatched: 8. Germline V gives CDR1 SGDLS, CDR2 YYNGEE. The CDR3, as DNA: TGTGCCAGCAGCCCCCGGACTAGCGGGGGGGCGAGCTCCTACAATGAGCAGTTCTTC. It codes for CASSPRTSGGASSYNEQFF. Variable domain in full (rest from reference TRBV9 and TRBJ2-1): DSGVTQTPKHLITATGQRVTLRCSPRSGDLSVYWYQQSLDQGLQFLIQYYNGEERAKGNILERFSAQQFPDLHSELNLSSLELGDSALYFCASSPRTSGGASSYNEQFFGPGTRLTVL.

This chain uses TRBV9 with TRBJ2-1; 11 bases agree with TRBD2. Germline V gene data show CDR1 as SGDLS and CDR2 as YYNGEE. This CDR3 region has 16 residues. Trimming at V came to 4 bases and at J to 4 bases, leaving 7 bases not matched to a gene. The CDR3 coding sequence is TGTGCCAGCAGCAACCCCGGGACTAGCGGATACAATGAGCAGTTCTTC. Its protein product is CASSNPGTSGYNEQFF.

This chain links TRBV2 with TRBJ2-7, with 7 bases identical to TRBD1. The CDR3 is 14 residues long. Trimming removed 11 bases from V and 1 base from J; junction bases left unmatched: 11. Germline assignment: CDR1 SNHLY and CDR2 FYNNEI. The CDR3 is CASKRDRASYEQYF. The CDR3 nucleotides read TGTGCCTCCAAACGGGACAGAGCATCCTACGAGCAGTACTTC.

The CDR3 reads CASSPRAQALDEQYF. The CDR3 region has the DNA TGTGCCAGTAGTCCGAGGGCGCAGGCCCTCGACGAGCAGTACTTC. V usage is TRBV19 and J usage is TRBJ2-7; a possible D gene is TRBD2 (5 bases). The germline CDR1 and CDR2 sequences are LNHDA and SQIVND (reference sequence). The length of the CDR3 is 15 residues. The V end was cut by 5 bases, the J end by 5 bases, with 19 bases between.

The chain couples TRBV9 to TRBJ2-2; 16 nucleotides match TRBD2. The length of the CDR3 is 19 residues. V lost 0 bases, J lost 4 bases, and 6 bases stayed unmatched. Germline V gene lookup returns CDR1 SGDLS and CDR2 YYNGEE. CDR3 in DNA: TGTGCCAGCAGCGTAGCCGGGACTAGCGGGGGGGCCGGCACCGGGGAGCTGTTTTTT. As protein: CASSVAGTSGGAGTGELFF. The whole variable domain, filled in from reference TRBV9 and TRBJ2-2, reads DSGVTQTPKHLITATGQRVTLRCSPRSGDLSVYWYQQSLDQGLQFLIQYYNGEERAKGNILERFSAQQFPDLHSELNLSSLELGDSALYFCASSVAGTSGGAGTGELFFGEGSRLTVL.

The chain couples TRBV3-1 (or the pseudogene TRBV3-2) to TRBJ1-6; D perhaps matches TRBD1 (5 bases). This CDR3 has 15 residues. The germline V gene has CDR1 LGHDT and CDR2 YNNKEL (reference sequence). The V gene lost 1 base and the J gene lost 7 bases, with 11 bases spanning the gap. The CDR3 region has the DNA TGTGCCAGCAGCCAAGTAGTGGGGGGAAATTCACCCCTCCACTTT. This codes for CASSQVVGGNSPLHF.

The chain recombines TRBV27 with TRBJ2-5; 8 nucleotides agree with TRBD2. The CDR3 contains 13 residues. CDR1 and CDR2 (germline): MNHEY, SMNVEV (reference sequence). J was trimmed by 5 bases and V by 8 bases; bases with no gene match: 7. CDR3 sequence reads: CASLGGAWETQYF. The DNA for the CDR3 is TGTGCCAGCCTCGGGGGGGCGTGGGAGACCCAGTACTTC.

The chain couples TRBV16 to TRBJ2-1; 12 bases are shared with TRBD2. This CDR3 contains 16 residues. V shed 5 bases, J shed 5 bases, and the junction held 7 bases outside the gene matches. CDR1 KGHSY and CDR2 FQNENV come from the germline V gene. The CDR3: CASSKGLAGTNNEQFF. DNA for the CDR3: TGTGCCAGCAGCAAAGGACTAGCGGGGACCAACAATGAGCAGTTCTTC.

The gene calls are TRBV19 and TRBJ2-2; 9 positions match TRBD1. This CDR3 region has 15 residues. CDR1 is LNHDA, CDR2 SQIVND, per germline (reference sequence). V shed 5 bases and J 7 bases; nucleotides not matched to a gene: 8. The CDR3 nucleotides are TGTGCCAGTAGTGAGAGGACAGGGGCGGGCGGGGAGCTGTTTTTT. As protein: CASSERTGAGGELFF.

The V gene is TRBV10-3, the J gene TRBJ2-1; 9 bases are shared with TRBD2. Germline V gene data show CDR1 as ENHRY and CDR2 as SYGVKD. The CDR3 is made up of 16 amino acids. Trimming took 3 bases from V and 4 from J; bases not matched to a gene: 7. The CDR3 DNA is TGTGCCATCAGTGATGGTAGCGGGGGCCATTACAATGAGCAGTTCTTC. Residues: CAISDGSGGHYNEQFF.

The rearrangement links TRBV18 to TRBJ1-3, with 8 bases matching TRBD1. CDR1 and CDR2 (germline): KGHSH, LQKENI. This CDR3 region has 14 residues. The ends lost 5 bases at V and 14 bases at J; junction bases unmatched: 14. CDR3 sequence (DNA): TGTGCCAGCTCAGAAGGACAGGGCCGGATATCACTATATTTT. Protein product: CASSEGQGRISLYF.

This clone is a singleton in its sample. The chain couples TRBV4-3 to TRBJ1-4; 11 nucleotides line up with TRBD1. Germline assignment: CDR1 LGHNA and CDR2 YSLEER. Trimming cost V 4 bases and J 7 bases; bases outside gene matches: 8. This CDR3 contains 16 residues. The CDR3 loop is CASSPGAGTGGEKLFF. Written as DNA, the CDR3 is TGCGCCAGCAGCCCCGGGGCCGGGACAGGGGGTGAAAAACTGTTTTTT.

This CDR3 reads CASSSGTRTEAFF. CDR3 in DNA: TGTGCCAGCAGCTCCGGGACACGTACTGAAGCTTTCTTT. The chain links TRBV7-9 to TRBJ1-1, with a tentative D call TRBD1 (6 bases). Germline-derived CDR1 and CDR2 are SEHNR and FQNEAQ (reference sequence). V was cut by 4 bases and J by 5 bases, with 11 bases left in between. This CDR3 has 13 residues. Full variable domain (remainder filled in from reference TRBV7-9 and TRBJ1-1): DTGVSQNPRHKITKRGQNVTFRCDPISEHNRLYWYRQTLGQGPEFLTYFQNEAQLEKSRLLSDRFSAERPKGSFSTLEIQRTEQGDSAMYLCASSSGTRTEAFFGQGTRLTVV.